This T cell receptor (beta chain) was captured in a study of response to subunit inactivated influenza vaccine. From the RT-PCR reads, TCRdb called clonotypes with MiXCR, one entry per CDR3 protein. The table includes around 710,000 distinct CDR3 sequences, roughly 13% detected once. The germline V gene encodes CDR1 SGHTA and CDR2 FQGTGA. CDR3 length: 14 amino acids. Trimming took 5 bases from V and 9 from J; bases not matched to a gene: 3. This clonotype was observed a few times. Its antigen is unknown. Study results and limitations: After each seasonal influenza vaccination, few new T cells are recruited, the authors suggested.

The sequenced sample was PBMCs from blood, obtained about 14 days before vaccination. The TCR comes from a man over 45 who received an inactivated influenza vaccine. The rearrangement uses TRBV7-3 and TRBJ2-1; the match to TRBD2 covers 14 bases. The CDR3 nucleotides are TGTGCCAGCAGCCCGACTAGCGGGAGGGGTGAGCAGTTCTTC. Protein sequence: CASSPTSGRGEQFF.